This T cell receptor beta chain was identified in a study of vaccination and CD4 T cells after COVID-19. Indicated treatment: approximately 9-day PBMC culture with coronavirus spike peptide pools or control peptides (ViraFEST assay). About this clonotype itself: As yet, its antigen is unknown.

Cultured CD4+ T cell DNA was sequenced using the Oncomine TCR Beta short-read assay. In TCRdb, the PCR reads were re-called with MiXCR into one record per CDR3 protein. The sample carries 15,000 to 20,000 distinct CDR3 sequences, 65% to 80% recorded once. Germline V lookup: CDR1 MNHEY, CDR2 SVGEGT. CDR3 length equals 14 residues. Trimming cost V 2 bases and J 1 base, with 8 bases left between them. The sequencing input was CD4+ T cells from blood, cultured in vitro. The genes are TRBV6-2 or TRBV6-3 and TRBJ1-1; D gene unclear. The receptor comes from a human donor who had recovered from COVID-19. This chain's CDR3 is CASSYLLGNTEAFF. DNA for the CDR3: TGTGCCAGCAGTTACCTTTTGGGGAACACTGAAGCTTTCTTT.